These 29 T cell receptor beta chains came from one sample sequenced in a study of post-analysis software for immune sequencing data. General study findings and limits: About five TRBV segments appeared more often in patients than in controls, and TRBV5-6, TRBV5-1 and TRBV20-1 were among these.

The antigens for these receptors are not known. Unique molecular identifiers were built into the TCR beta cDNA libraries. TCRdb used MiXCR to reprocess the PCR reads, holding one entry per CDR3 protein. The sample lists about 770,000 distinct CDR3 sequences, under 60% occurring once. Sequencing used blood. The receptors stem from a girl aged 10 to 17 with multiple sclerosis.

This clonotype occurred a few times. The chain employs TRBV20-1 and TRBJ2-5; unclear D gene. Trimming removed 4 bases at V and 4 bases at J, with 16 bases between. The germline gives CDR1 DFQATT, CDR2 SNEGSKA (reference sequence). The length of the CDR3 is 14 residues. The CDR3, as DNA: TGCAGTGCTACGATAAGCCCGATCGGAGAGACCCAGTACTTC. Its translation is CSATISPIGETQYF.

The V and J genes are TRBV7-8 and TRBJ2-4, with D possibly being TRBD1 (7 bases). The J call could be wrong; TRBJ2-7 is a better fit for the DNA end. Germline V gene lookup returns CDR1 SGHVS and CDR2 FQNEAQ. This CDR3 region has 14 residues. CDR3 sequence reads: CASSLARDRFEQYF. CDR3 coding DNA: TGTGCCAGCAGCTTAGCGCGGGACAGATTCGAGCAGTACTTC.

V gene TRBV9 combines with J gene TRBJ2-7; D is perhaps TRBD1 (6 bases). Trimming took off 0 bases at V and 2 bases at J, with 9 bases between the two ends. Per the germline V gene, CDR1 is SGDLS and CDR2 is YYNGEE. CDR3 size: 14 residues. This CDR3 is CASSVGTAAYEQYF. In nucleotides, the CDR3 is TGTGCCAGCAGCGTAGGGACAGCAGCCTACGAGCAGTACTTC. The variable domain in full, with the rest retrieved from reference TRBV9 and TRBJ2-7, is DSGVTQTPKHLITATGQRVTLRCSPRSGDLSVYWYQQSLDQGLQFLIQYYNGEERAKGNILERFSAQQFPDLHSELNLSSLELGDSALYFCASSVGTAAYEQYFGPGTRLTVT.

This clonotype was seen more than once but under ten times. CDR3 in DNA: TGTGCCAGCAGCTTAGCGGTAGCGGGAGGGCCCCACGAGCAGTACTTC. This encodes CASSLAVAGGPHEQYF. This sequence joins TRBV7-2 and TRBJ2-5; 11 positions match TRBD2. The better agreement between TRBJ2-7 and the DNA end casts doubt on the J call. The germline V gene encodes CDR1 SGHTA and CDR2 FQGNSA. The CDR3 consists of 16 residues.

The chain combines TRBV7-9 with TRBJ1-1, with a tentative D call TRBD1 (6 bases). The CDR3 consists of 14 residues. Per the germline V gene, CDR1 is SEHNR and CDR2 is FQNEAQ (reference sequence). Trimming pared 7 bases from V and 6 bases from J, leaving 18 bases between. The CDR3: CASNRLGGGPEAFF. The CDR3 region has the DNA TGTGCCAGCAATCGACTGGGGGGCGGGCCTGAAGCTTTCTTT. Complete variable domain (other parts from reference TRBV7-9 and TRBJ1-1): DTGVSQNPRHKITKRGQNVTFRCDPISEHNRLYWYRQTLGQGPEFLTYFQNEAQLEKSRLLSDRFSAERPKGSFSTLEIQRTEQGDSAMYLCASNRLGGGPEAFFGQGTRLTVV.

This chain joins TRBV29-1 and TRBJ2-7; TRBD2 aligns across 11 bases. The germline CDR1 and CDR2 sequences are SQVTM and ANQGSEA. J lost 7 bases, V lost 5 bases, and 7 bases had no gene match. The CDR3 sequence is 13 residues long. CDR3 sequence (DNA): TGCAGCGTTCATAGCGGGGGGGATGTTGAGCAGTACTTC. It codes for CSVHSGGDVEQYF.

This clonotype was recorded at least ten times. V usage is TRBV6-5 and J usage is TRBJ2-3; TRBD2 is a possible D gene (6 bases). This CDR3 has 15 residues. Germline lookup yields CDR1 MNHEY and CDR2 SVGAGI. The ends were cut back, 2 bases at V and 0 bases at J, with 9 bases in the middle. CDR3 in DNA: TGTGCCAGCAGTTACAGGGAGGTTAGCACAGATACGCAGTATTTT. Protein: CASSYREVSTDTQYF.

This clonotype was seen more than once but under ten times. The chain has TRBV21-1 and TRBJ2-5. TRBV21-1 is a documented pseudogene. There are 16 residues in the CDR3. The CDR3 DNA reads as TGTGCCAGCAGCAAAGCAGGCAGACAACCGAGGGAGACCCAGTACTTC. This translates into CASSKAGRQPRETQYF.

With regard to this clonotype: A read error may produce the germline difference seen at one junction end. The chain uses TRBV18 and TRBJ2-5, with D uncertain. The CDR3 is 13 residues long. In germline, CDR1 is KGHSH, CDR2 LQKENI. CDR3 residues: CASSLTRQETRYF. CDR3 DNA: TGTGCCAGCTCCCTGACGCGCCAAGAGACCCGGTACTTC. The variable domain in full, completed from reference TRBV18 and TRBJ2-5, reads NAGVMQNPRHLVRRRGQEARLRCSPMKGHSHVYWYRQLPEEGLKFMVYLQKENIIDESGMPKERFSAEFPKEGPSILRIQQVVRGDSAAYFCASSLTRQETRYFGPGTRLLVL.

The rearrangement links TRBV14 to TRBJ2-1; 7 nucleotides match TRBD2. CDR1 SGHDN and CDR2 FVKESK come from the germline V gene. Unmatched junction bases numbered 13, after V lost 1 base and J lost 7 bases. The CDR3 contains 17 residues. As DNA, the CDR3 is TGTGCCAGCAGCCAAGGTCAGGCGGGAGTTTTTCAAAATGAGCAGTTCTTC. The encoded protein is CASSQGQAGVFQNEQFF. The full variable domain, rest sourced from reference TRBV14 and TRBJ2-1, is EAGVTQFPSHSVIEKGQTVTLRCDPISGHDNLYWYRRVMGKEIKFLLHFVKESKQDESGMPNNRFLAERTGGTYSTLKVQPAELEDSGVYFCASSQGQAGVFQNEQFFGPGTRLTVL.

This clonotype has only a few counts. The genes are TRBV6-6 and TRBJ1-2; 12 bases are a match to TRBD1. Trimming took 6 bases from V and 3 from J; bases not matched to a gene: 2. Germline V gene data show CDR1 as MNHNY and CDR2 as SVGAGI (reference sequence). CDR3 size: 14 residues. The CDR3 sequence is CASRGQGADYGYTF. Written as DNA, the CDR3 is TGTGCCAGCAGGGGACAGGGGGCGGACTATGGCTACACCTTC.

Turning to this clonotype: At one end the junction does not follow the germline gene, possibly because of a read error. The V call is TRBV29-1, the J call TRBJ1-1, with a tentative D call TRBD1 (6 bases). This CDR3 is 11 amino acids long. Per the germline V gene, CDR1 is SQVTM and CDR2 is ANQGSEA. The chain's CDR3 is CGVPRGPEAFF. For the CDR3, the DNA is TGCGGCGTTCCCAGGGGACCTGAAGCTTTCTTT. The variable domain in full, completed from reference TRBV29-1 and TRBJ1-1, reads SAVISQKPSRDICQRGTSLTIQCQVDSQVTMMFWYRQQPGQSLTLIATANQGSEATYESGFVIDKFPISRPNLTFSTLTVSNMSPEDSSIYLCGVPRGPEAFFGQGTRLTVV.

The V call is TRBV10-3, the J call TRBJ1-1; D remains ambiguous. CDR1 is ENHRY and CDR2 is SYGVKD in the germline V gene. Trimming removed 6 bases from V and 1 base from J, with 3 bases in between. The CDR3 runs 11 residues. The CDR3 bases are TGTGCCATCAGGGGGAACACTGAAGCTTTCTTT. Translation: CAIRGNTEAFF.

This clonotype occurred once. This chain connects TRBV12-3 or TRBV12-4 to TRBJ2-2, with 10 bases matching TRBD2. V was pared by 2 bases and J by 4 bases, with 13 bases of the junction left unmatched. CDR3 length: 19 amino acids. CDR3 region: CASSLWIAGGPGGTGELFF. CDR3 coding DNA: TGTGCCAGCAGTTTATGGATAGCGGGAGGTCCGGGAGGCACCGGGGAGCTGTTTTTT.

This clonotype was seen only a few times. The chain combines TRBV9 with TRBJ2-7, with 7 bases fitting TRBD2. Losses at the gene ends were 1 base for V and 4 bases for J; bases not matched to a gene: 8. The CDR3 is made up of 15 amino acids. Germline loops: CDR1 SGDLS, CDR2 YYNGEE. DNA of the CDR3: TGTGCCAGCAGCGTAATGGCGGGAGCGGGATACGAGCAGTACTTC. This sequence encodes CASSVMAGAGYEQYF.

This rearrangement joins TRBV7-9 to TRBJ1-4; weak D call: TRBD1 (6 bases). Trimming took 4 bases from V and 3 from J, leaving 12 bases between them. CDR1 is SEHNR and CDR2 is FQNEAQ in the germline V gene (reference sequence). The CDR3 length is 15 residues. The CDR3 sequence is CASSSSGGSNEKLFF. Written as DNA, the CDR3 is TGTGCCAGCAGCTCCTCGGGGGGCTCTAATGAAAAACTGTTTTTT.

The genes are TRBV7-9 and TRBJ2-7; D is perhaps TRBD1 or TRBD2 (6 bases each). The CDR3 runs 15 residues. Germline CDR1 is SEHNR and CDR2 is FQNEAQ (reference sequence). V was shortened by 5 bases and J by 5 bases, with 19 bases between the two germline ends. In DNA, the CDR3 is TGTGCCAGCAGCGTAGGGGGGCGCCCACACGACGAGCAGTACTTC. Its protein product is CASSVGGRPHDEQYF.

J is TRBJ1-2 and V is TRBV6-1, with D uncertain. Trimming stripped 5 bases from V and 0 bases from J, with 10 bases between. Germline V CDR1 and CDR2: MNHNS, SASEGT. CDR3 length: 14 amino acids. The CDR3 DNA follows: TGTGCCAGCAGTCCCCGGGGTCCTAACTATGGCTACACCTTC. Its protein is CASSPRGPNYGYTF.

V gene TRBV20-1 combines with J gene TRBJ1-2; 7 bases are a match to TRBD1. CDR3 length equals 13 residues. CDR1 DFQATT and CDR2 SNEGSKA come from the germline V gene (reference sequence). V gave up 1 base and J gave up 8 bases; unmatched junction bases: 7. CDR3 coding DNA: TGCAGTGCTAGAGGGACAGGCGGTACCGGCTACACCTTC. Amino acids: CSARGTGGTGYTF.

This rearrangement joins TRBV9 to TRBJ1-2; the D is unclear. The V end lost 0 bases, the J end lost 3 bases, and 3 bases lay between the germline ends. Germline CDR1 reads SGDLS; CDR2 reads YYNGEE. This CDR3 is built from 12 residues. CDR3 region: CASSVDDYGYTF. DNA for the CDR3: TGTGCCAGCAGCGTAGATGACTATGGCTACACCTTC.

The chain recombines TRBV4-2 with TRBJ2-1; 12 nucleotides align to TRBD2. CDR3 length: 14 amino acids. The V segment lost 4 bases and the J segment 8 bases; nucleotides outside the gene matches: 3. The germline gives CDR1 LGHNA, CDR2 YNFKEQ. The CDR3 DNA reads as TGTGCCAGCAGCCGCCGACTAGCGGGAGATGAGCAGTTCTTC. Translated, it gives CASSRRLAGDEQFF.

The J gene is TRBJ2-7, the V gene TRBV28; D ambiguous. The J call is uncertain, as TRBJ2-5 better fits the DNA end. This CDR3 contains 13 residues. The germline gives CDR1 MDHEN, CDR2 SYDVKM. The CDR3 loop is CASSLPSPETQYF. In nucleotides, the CDR3 is TGTGCCAGCAGTTTACCGAGCCCGGAGACCCAGTACTTC.

This chain connects TRBV7-2 to TRBJ1-2; tentative D call: TRBD1 (6 bases). V was shortened by 1 base and J by 8 bases, with 17 bases between the two germline ends. The CDR3 is 15 amino acids. Germline CDR1 is SGHTA and CDR2 is FQGNSA. CDR3 DNA sequence: TGTGCCAGCAGCTTAGGGGCAGGGACAACGGGGGGCTACACCTTC. Translated, it gives CASSLGAGTTGGYTF. The full variable domain, its missing parts supplied by reference TRBV7-2 and TRBJ1-2, is GAGVSQSPSNKVTEKGKDVELRCDPISGHTALYWYRQSLGQGLEFLIYFQGNSAPDKSGLPSDRFSAERTGGSVSTLTIQRTQQEDSAVYLCASSLGAGTTGGYTFGSGTRLTVV.

This clonotype has more than one count but fewer than ten. The CDR3 spells CASNTGLAEQETQYF. The CDR3 DNA sequence: TGTGCCAGCAACACGGGACTAGCGGAGCAAGAGACCCAGTACTTC. This chain connects TRBV7-2 to TRBJ2-5; 11 bases are a match to TRBD2. This CDR3 has 15 residues. The germline V gene encodes CDR1 SGHTA and CDR2 FQGNSA. The V gene end was trimmed by 7 bases and the J gene end by 2 bases; junction bases not matched to a gene: 6.

This clonotype was picked up one time. This chain uses TRBV28 with TRBJ2-7, with a weak D call TRBD2 (6 bases). CDR1 and CDR2 (germline): MDHEN, SYDVKM. CDR3 length: 16 residues. V lost 6 bases and J 7 bases, leaving 25 bases between the germline ends. As DNA, the CDR3 is TGTGCCAGCAGGACCGGAGGGCCTCGGTTTCGTAATGAGCAGTACTTC. Protein product: CASRTGGPRFRNEQYF.

In this sample, this clonotype turned up a few times. The chain recombines TRBV29-1 with TRBJ2-3; 10 bases are a match to TRBD2. CDR3 length: 14 residues. Germline CDR1 and CDR2: SQVTM and ANQGSEA. Trimming removed 8 bases from V and 1 base from J; junction bases left unmatched: 6. CDR3 sequence reads: CSSGSGRGTDTQYF. The CDR3 DNA reads TGCAGCTCGGGGAGCGGGAGGGGCACAGATACGCAGTATTTT.

The gene calls are TRBV28 and TRBJ1-6; 8 nucleotides match TRBD1. The V gene end was trimmed by 6 bases and the J gene end by 8 bases; junction bases not matched to a gene: 6. Germline V gene data show CDR1 as MDHEN and CDR2 as SYDVKM. CDR3 length equals 14 residues. The CDR3 DNA reads as TGTGCCAGCAGGGAGGACAGGGCGGATTCACCCCTCCACTTT. This sequence encodes CASREDRADSPLHF.

This clonotype was detected a few times. V gene TRBV5-6 combines with J gene TRBJ2-7; no firm D call. Germline assignment: CDR1 SGHDT and CDR2 YYEEEE. The ends were cut back, 0 bases at V and 0 bases at J, with 4 bases in the middle. The CDR3 is made up of 13 amino acids. CDR3 sequence: CASSLANSYEQYF. CDR3 bases: TGTGCCAGCAGCTTGGCGAACTCCTACGAGCAGTACTTC.

V is TRBV12-3 or TRBV12-4 and J is TRBJ1-4, with 9 positions matching TRBD1. The V and J ends lost 6 bases and 8 bases, in that order; junction bases with no gene match: 7. The CDR3 totals 14 residues. In nucleotides, the CDR3 is TGTGCCAGCAGCCTGACAGGGGGTGTAGAAAAACTGTTTTTT. It translates to CASSLTGGVEKLFF.